This entry is about one TCR beta chain. Antigen specificity is unknown. This entry comes from a study of tumor and adjacent non-tumor tissue in lung cancer. Background on the study: There were around 11 adenocarcinoma, a couple of squamous cell carcinoma and 1 small cell lung cancer cases. Overall study findings and caveats: TCR diversity was significantly greater in tumor than normal lung tissue. In normal lung, the top 100 clones were significantly more dominant than in tumor.

TCRbeta libraries were built with three rounds of nested PCR, modified from ARM-PCR. TCRdb re-analysed the multiplex PCR reads in MiXCR, keeping a single row per CDR3 protein. This table has 52,000 or so distinct CDR3 sequences, about 80% appearing once. Trimming left V 6 bases short and J 10 bases short, with 15 bases between. Germline V gene sequence: CDR1 SQVTM, CDR2 ANQGSEA. This CDR3 comprises 12 residues. No cell sorting was done before RNA was extracted from the tissue. More than 3 cm separated this lung sample from the edge of the tumor. Newly diagnosed lung cancer patients had thoracic surgery in China, August–late 2014, without prior chemotherapy.

This receptor was identified in a woman aged 55-69 years with non-small cell lung cancer. The genes are TRBV29-1 and TRBJ2-2, with D maybe TRBD1 (6 bases). Sequencing input: distant non-tumor lung tissue. This chain's CDR3 is CSVPYPGEELFF. CDR3 bases: TGCAGCGTCCCGTACCCAGGGGAGGAGCTGTTTTTT.